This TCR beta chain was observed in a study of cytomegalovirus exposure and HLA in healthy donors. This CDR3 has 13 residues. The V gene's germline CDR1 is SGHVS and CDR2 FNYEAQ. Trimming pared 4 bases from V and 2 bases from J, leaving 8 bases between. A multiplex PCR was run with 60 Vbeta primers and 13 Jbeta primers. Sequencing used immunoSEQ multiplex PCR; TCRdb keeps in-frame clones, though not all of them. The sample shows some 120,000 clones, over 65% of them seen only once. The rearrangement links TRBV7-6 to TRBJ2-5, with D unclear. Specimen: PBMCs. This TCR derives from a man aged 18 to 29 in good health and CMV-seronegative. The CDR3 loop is CASSWPSQETQYF. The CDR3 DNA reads TGTGCCAGCAGCTGGCCCAGTCAAGAGACCCAGTACTTC.